The clone carrying this T cell receptor beta chain was counted between two and nine times. Its antigen is still unknown. Constant-segment primers served in 5'RACE that generated TCR alpha and TCR beta cDNA libraries bearing sample barcodes and UMIs. TCRdb itself ran the 5' RACE reads through MiXCR, one entry per CDR3 protein. The sample records approximately 350,000 distinct CDR3 sequences, 25% to 30% being singletons. The data were taken from a study of T-cell memory formation after mild COVID-19. Study summary: Largely, the TCR clusters proved donor specific. The study's findings and limits: CD4+ contracting clones were mainly CM and EM; CD8+ ones, EMRA. Pre-infection memory held some responding clones, suggesting pre-existing cross-reactive T cells responded.

Deletions cut 5 bases from V and 5 bases from J, with 15 bases between. There are 14 residues in the CDR3. This rearrangement joins TRBV12-3 or TRBV12-4 to TRBJ1-1; D may be TRBD1 (6 bases). The sequence came from an adult woman who had mild COVID-19 (a few samples of this study predate the infection). Cell type and time point are not known. The specimen sequenced was PBMCs or a T cell subset sorted from them (not recorded which). DNA of the CDR3: TGTGCCAGCAGTAGATGGGGGCAGGTAACTGAAGCTTTCTTT. It codes for CASSRWGQVTEAFF.